This T cell receptor (beta chain) was sequenced during a study of OX40 agonist ivuxolimab in advanced cancers. At the level of the study: Ivuxolimab, an agonistic anti-OX40 (CD134) antibody, was given to patients. Prior anti-PD-1, anti-PD-L1 or anti-CTLA-4 therapy was allowed; approximately 40% had some.

Profiling relied on immunoSEQ multiplex PCR, and the TCRdb table lists in-frame clones only, not all of them. Of tens of thousands of clones detected, approximately 91% appear once; the ten largest clones hold 25% to 35%. Points from the study as a whole: Relatively little clonal expansion, among the lowest observed, appeared in partial responders at 0.1-3.0 mg/kg.

As concerns this clone: The antigen remains undetermined.

This TCR derives from an adult with an advanced solid tumor such as melanoma, head and neck, liver or kidney cancer. The specimen comprised CD4+ or CD8+ T cells sorted from blood, sampled in a trial of the OX40 agonist ivuxolimab.

CDR3 in amino acids: CASSVANEQFF. CDR3 nucleotide sequence: TGTGCCAGCAGCGTAGCTAATGAGCAGTTCTTC. The gene calls are TRBV9 and TRBJ2-1; D not certain. Germline CDR1 and CDR2: SGDLS and YYNGEE. V lost 0 bases, J lost 7 bases, and 2 bases lay in between. This CDR3 has 11 residues.